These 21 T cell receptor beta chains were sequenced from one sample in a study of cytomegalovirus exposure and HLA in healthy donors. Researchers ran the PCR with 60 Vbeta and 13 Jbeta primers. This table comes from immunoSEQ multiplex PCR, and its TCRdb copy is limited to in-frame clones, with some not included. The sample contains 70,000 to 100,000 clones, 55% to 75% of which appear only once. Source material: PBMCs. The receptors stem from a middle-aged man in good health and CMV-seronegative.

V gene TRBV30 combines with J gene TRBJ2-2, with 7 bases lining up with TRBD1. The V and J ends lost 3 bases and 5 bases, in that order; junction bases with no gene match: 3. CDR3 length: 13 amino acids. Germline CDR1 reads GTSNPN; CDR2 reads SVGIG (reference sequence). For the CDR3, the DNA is TGTGCCTGGAGGGGCAGGGGGACCGGGGAGCTGTTTTTT. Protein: CAWRGRGTGELFF.

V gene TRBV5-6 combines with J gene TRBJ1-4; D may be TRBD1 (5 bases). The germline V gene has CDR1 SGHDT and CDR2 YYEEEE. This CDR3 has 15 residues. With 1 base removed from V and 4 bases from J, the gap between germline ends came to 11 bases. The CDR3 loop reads CASSLSPGLNEKLFF. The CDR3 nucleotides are TGTGCCAGCAGCTTGTCGCCAGGGCTTAATGAAAAACTGTTTTTT.

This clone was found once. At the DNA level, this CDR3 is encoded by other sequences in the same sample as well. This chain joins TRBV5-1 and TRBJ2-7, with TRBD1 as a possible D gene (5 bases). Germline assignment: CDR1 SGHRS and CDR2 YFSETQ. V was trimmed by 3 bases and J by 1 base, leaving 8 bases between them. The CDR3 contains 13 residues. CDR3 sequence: CASSYDSSYEQYF. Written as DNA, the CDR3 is TGCGCCAGCAGCTACGACAGTTCCTACGAGCAGTACTTC.

The CDR3 DNA is TGTGCCAGCAGCCACAGAGGGACTAAAAAAGAGACCCAGTACTTC. It specifies CASSHRGTKKETQYF. The rearrangement links TRBV7-8 to TRBJ2-5; 7 positions match TRBD2. With V trimmed by 5 bases and J by 3 bases, 9 bases remained unmatched. CDR1 and CDR2 from the germline V gene are SGHVS and FQNEAQ. The CDR3 is 15 amino acids.

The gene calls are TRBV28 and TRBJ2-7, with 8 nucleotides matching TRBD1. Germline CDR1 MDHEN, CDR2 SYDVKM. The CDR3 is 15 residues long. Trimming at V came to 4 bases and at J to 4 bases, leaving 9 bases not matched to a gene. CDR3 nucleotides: TGTGCCAGCAGTTCCCCGCAGGGGGCTCCGTACGAGCAGTACTTC. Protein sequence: CASSSPQGAPYEQYF.

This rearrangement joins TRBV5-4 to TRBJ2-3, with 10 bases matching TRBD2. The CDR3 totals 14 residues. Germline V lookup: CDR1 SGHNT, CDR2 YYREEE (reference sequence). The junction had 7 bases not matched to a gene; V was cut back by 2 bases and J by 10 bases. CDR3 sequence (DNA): TGTGCCAGCAGCTTCACTAGCGGGACTGTGGCGCAGTATTTT. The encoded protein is CASSFTSGTVAQYF.

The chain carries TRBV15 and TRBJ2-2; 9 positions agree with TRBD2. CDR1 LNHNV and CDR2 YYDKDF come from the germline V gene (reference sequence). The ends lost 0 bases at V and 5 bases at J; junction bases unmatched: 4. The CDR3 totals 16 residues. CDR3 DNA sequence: TGTGCCACCAGCAGAGATAGCGGGGGAGAGACCGGGGAGCTGTTTTTT. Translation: CATSRDSGGETGELFF.

The CDR3 region has the DNA TGTGCCAGCAGTGAACCAGTTAATAGCAATCAGCCCCAGCATTTT. Protein product: CASSEPVNSNQPQHF. The chain employs TRBV6-1 and TRBJ1-5; D is uncertain. V shed 2 bases and J shed 0 bases, with 8 bases lying between them. This CDR3 has 15 amino acids. Per germline, CDR1 MNHNS and CDR2 SASEGT.

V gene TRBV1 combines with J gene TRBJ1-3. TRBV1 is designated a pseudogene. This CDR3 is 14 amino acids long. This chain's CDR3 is CTSSQRKSGNTIYF. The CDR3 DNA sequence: TGCACCAGCAGCCAGAGAAAGTCTGGAAACACCATATATTTT.

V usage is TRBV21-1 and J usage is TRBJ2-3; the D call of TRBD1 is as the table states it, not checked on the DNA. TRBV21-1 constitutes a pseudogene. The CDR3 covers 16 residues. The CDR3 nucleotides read TGTGCCAGCAGCACCCGCGGCAGGGCGAGCACAGATACGCAGTATTTT. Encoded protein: CASSTRGRASTDTQYF.

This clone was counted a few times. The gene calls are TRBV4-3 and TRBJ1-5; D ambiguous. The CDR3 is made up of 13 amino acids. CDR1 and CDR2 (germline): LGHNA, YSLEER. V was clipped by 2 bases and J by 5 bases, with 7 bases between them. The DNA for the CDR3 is TGCGCCAGCAGCCAATGGAGGGATCAGCCCCAGCATTTT. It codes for CASSQWRDQPQHF.

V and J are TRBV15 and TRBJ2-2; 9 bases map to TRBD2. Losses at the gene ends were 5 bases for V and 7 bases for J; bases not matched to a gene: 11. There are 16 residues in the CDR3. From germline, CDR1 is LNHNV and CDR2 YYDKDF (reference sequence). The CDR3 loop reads CATSLSGGNGIGELFF. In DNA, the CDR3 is TGTGCCACCAGCCTTAGCGGGGGAAACGGGATCGGGGAGCTGTTTTTT.

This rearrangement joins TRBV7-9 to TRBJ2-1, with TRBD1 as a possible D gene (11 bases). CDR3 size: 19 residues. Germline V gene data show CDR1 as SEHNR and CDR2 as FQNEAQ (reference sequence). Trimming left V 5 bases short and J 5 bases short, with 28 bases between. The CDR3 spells CASSLDRGLWLAGDNEQFF. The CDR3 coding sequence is TGTGCCAGCAGCCTGGACAGGGGGCTTTGGCTAGCGGGGGACAATGAGCAGTTCTTC. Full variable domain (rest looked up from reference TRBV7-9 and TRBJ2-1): DTGVSQNPRHKITKRGQNVTFRCDPISEHNRLYWYRQTLGQGPEFLTYFQNEAQLEKSRLLSDRFSAERPKGSFSTLEIQRTEQGDSAMYLCASSLDRGLWLAGDNEQFFGPGTRLTVL.

The CDR3 protein is CAISGGQSSSYEQYF. In DNA, the CDR3 is TGTGCCATCAGTGGGGGACAGTCTAGCTCCTACGAGCAGTACTTC. The chain links TRBV10-3 to TRBJ2-7; 7 bases line up with TRBD1. V shed 4 bases and J 0 bases; nucleotides not matched to a gene: 6. Germline V gives CDR1 ENHRY, CDR2 SYGVKD. The CDR3 runs 15 residues.

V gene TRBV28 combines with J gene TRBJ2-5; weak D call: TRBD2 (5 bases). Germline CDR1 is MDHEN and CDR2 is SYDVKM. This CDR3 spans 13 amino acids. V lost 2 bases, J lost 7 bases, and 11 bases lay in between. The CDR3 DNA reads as TGTGCCAGCAGTTTAGGGCAGGCGGGGACCCAGTACTTC. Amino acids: CASSLGQAGTQYF.

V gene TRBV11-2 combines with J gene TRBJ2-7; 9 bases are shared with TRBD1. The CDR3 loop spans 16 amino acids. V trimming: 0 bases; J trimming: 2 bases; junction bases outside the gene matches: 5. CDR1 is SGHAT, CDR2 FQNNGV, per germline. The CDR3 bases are TGTGCCAGCAGCTTAGATTTTGGACAGGGGACCTACGAGCAGTACTTC. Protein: CASSLDFGQGTYEQYF. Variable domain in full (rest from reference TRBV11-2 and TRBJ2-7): EAGVAQSPRYKIIEKRQSVAFWCNPISGHATLYWYQQILGQGPKLLIQFQNNGVVDDSQLPKDRFSAERLKGVDSTLKIQPAKLEDSAVYLCASSLDFGQGTYEQYFGPGTRLTVT.

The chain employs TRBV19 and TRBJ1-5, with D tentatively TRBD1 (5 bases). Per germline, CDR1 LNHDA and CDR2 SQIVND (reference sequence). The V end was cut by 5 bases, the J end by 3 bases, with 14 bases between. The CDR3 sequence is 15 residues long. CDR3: CASSSGRTHNQPQHF. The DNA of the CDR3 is TGTGCCAGTAGTTCCGGACGGACACACAATCAGCCCCAGCATTTT.

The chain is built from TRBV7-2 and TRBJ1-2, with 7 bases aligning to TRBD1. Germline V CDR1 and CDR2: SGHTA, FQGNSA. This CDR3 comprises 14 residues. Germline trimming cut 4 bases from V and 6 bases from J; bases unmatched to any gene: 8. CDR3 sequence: CASSSYDREHGYTF. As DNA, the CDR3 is TGTGCCAGCAGCTCCTATGACAGGGAGCATGGCTACACCTTC.

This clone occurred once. CDR3: CASSHLGSSYEQYF. In DNA, the CDR3 is TGCGCCAGCAGCCACCTAGGAAGCTCCTACGAGCAGTACTTC. The chain links TRBV4-3 to TRBJ2-7, with D hard to call. The length of the CDR3 is 14 residues. CDR1 and CDR2 from the germline V gene are LGHNA and YSLEER. Between the trimmed V and J ends, which lost 3 bases and 0 bases, there was a span of 9 bases.

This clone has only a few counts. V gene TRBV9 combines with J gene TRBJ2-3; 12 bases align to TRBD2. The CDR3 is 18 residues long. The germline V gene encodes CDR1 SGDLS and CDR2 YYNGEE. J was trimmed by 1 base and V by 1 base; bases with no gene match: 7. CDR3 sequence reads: CASSVSLLAGGGTDTQYF. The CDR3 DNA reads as TGTGCCAGCAGCGTATCCCTCCTAGCGGGAGGGGGCACAGATACGCAGTATTTT.

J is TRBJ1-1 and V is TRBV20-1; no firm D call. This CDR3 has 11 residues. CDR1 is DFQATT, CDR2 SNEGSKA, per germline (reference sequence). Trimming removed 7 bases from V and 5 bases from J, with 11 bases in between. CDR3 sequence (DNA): TGCAGTGGGGGAGGGAGGACTGAAGCTTTCTTT. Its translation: CSGGGRTEAFF.